This passage covers 2 T cell receptor beta chains from one sample sequenced in a study of T-cell memory formation after mild COVID-19. TCRdb recomputed calls from the 5' RACE reads with MiXCR, one row per CDR3 protein. The sample contains 150,000 to 200,000 distinct CDR3 sequences, about 22% of which appear only once. The sequenced sample was PBMCs or a T cell subset sorted from them (not recorded which). The receptors here all came from an adult woman who had mild COVID-19 (a few samples of this study predate the infection). Cell type and time point are not known.

This clonotype came up a few times. This rearrangement joins TRBV4-1 to TRBJ2-2, with 11 nucleotides matching TRBD2. Trimming removed 8 bases from V and 5 bases from J; junction bases left unmatched: 10. Germline values: CDR1 MGHRA, CDR2 YSYEKL. The CDR3 has 16 amino acids. The CDR3 sequence: CASGGSGGVLTGELFF. CDR3 bases: TGCGCCAGCGGGGGTAGCGGGGGGGTCCTAACCGGGGAGCTGTTTTTT.

The rearrangement joins TRBV7-2 to TRBJ2-1, with 9 bases fitting TRBD2. CDR1 SGHTA and CDR2 FQGNSA come from the germline V gene. The CDR3 consists of 16 residues. Losses at the gene ends were 1 base for V and 7 bases for J; bases not matched to a gene: 8. In DNA form, the CDR3 reads TGTGCCAGCAGCTTAGAAGCGGGAGGCGTCTTGAATGAGCAGTTCTTC. Protein sequence: CASSLEAGGVLNEQFF.